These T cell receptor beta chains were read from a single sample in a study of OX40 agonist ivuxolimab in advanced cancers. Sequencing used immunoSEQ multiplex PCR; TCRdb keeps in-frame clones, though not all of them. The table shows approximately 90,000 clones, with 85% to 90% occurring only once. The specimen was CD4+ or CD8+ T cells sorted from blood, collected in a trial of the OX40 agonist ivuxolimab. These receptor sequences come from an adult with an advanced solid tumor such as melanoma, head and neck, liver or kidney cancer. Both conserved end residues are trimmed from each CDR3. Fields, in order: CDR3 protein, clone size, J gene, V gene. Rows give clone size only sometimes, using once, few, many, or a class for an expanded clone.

ASSLGDRGTDTQY | . | TRBJ2-3 | TRBV5-1
ASSLAWTSGVDSYEQY | . | TRBJ2-7 | TRBV7-2
ASSQAQLNEQF | . | TRBJ2-1 | TRBV4-3
ASSIPDRGQETQY | . | TRBJ2-5 | TRBV7-9
AWRGDRKNTEAF | . | TRBJ1-1 | TRBV30
ASSSRQGAYNEQF | . | TRBJ2-1 | TRBV5-4
ASQGRHADTQY | . | TRBJ2-3 | TRBV18
ASSAGTGVGDTQY | once | TRBJ2-3 | TRBV11-3
ASSLIVSDTQY | . | TRBJ2-3 | TRBV7-9
ASSQGLSGTQY | . | TRBJ2-3 | TRBV14
ARSFNGTGGGPTNSPLH | . | TRBJ1-6 | TRBV5-3
ASSLGTGSEAF | once | TRBJ1-1 | TRBV11-2
ASRDPASPLH | . | TRBJ1-6 | TRBV10-2
ASSPGQALISPLH | . | TRBJ1-6 | TRBV7-2
ASSSSGTENEKLF | . | TRBJ1-4 | TRBV7-6
ASAAGPSSYEQY | . | TRBJ2-7 | TRBV5-1
ASSYRQFNQPQH | . | TRBJ1-5 | TRBV6-5
ASSLSGQGHTGELF | . | TRBJ2-2 | TRBV28
ASSVIGTSGGAAYNEQF | . | TRBJ2-1 | TRBV6-4
ATSMLQGALTEAF | . | TRBJ1-1 | TRBV15
ATSRAGDTIY | . | TRBJ1-3 | TRBV15
ASSDVTTSETQY | . | TRBJ2-5 | TRBV25-1